Here is one T cell receptor (beta chain) with its context. The data derive from a study of control samples from healthy donors and cancer patients. Germline CDR1 reads SGHTA; CDR2 reads FQGNSA. This CDR3 spans 15 amino acids. The ends were cut back, 4 bases at V and 3 bases at J, with 13 bases in the middle. Repertoires were generated with immunoSEQ multiplex PCR, while TCRdb's copy carries only in-frame clones and drops some. The sample consists of some 140,000 clones, 90% to 95% of them appearing once. This TCR was recovered from a man between 35 and 55 years old in good health. Sequences were obtained from blood. The V call is TRBV7-2, the J call TRBJ2-1; D is tentatively TRBD1 or TRBD2 (5 bases each). The CDR3 sequence is CASSYRDAFYNEQFF. The CDR3 DNA follows: TGTGCCAGCAGCTACCGGGACGCCTTCTACAATGAGCAGTTCTTC.